Shown below are 26 T cell receptor beta chains from a single sample sequenced in a study of shared clonotypes between healthy human individuals. The naive CD8 subset, CD45RO-negative cells positively selected for CCR7, excluded terminally differentiated effector memory CD45RA+ cells. Method: immunoSEQ multiplex PCR; TCRdb's copy keeps in-frame clones and lacks some. The sample consists of about 2.1 million clones, 90% to 95% of them appearing once. The sequencing sample was made of naive CD8+ T cells from PBMCs. These receptors all come from a man aged 18 to 30 in good health. Some clones in this sample may be carry-over from other donors' samples.

The chain has TRBV6-6 and TRBJ2-5, with D possibly matching TRBD1 (6 bases). Germline loops: CDR1 MNHNY, CDR2 SVGAGI (reference sequence). Trimming removed 6 bases at V and 3 bases at J, with 11 bases between. The CDR3 sequence is 13 residues long. CDR3 amino acids: CASSRGQKETQYF. CDR3 DNA: TGTGCCAGCAGCCGAGGACAGAAAGAGACCCAGTACTTC.

The rearrangement joins TRBV28 to TRBJ1-5; 8 bases align to TRBD1. The V segment lost 6 bases and the J segment 6 bases; nucleotides outside the gene matches: 4. The CDR3 has 13 residues. Germline V gene lookup returns CDR1 MDHEN and CDR2 SYDVKM. The CDR3: CASRPQGGQPQHF. As DNA, the CDR3 is TGTGCCAGCAGACCACAGGGGGGTCAGCCCCAGCATTTT.

The chain links TRBV14 to TRBJ2-1, with D unresolved. The CDR3 has 18 residues. The V gene's germline CDR1 is SGHDN and CDR2 FVKESK. V shed 0 bases and J shed 2 bases, with 17 bases lying between them. The CDR3 region is CASSQDPTLKAPYNEQFF. The CDR3 DNA sequence: TGTGCCAGCAGCCAAGATCCGACCCTCAAGGCCCCCTACAATGAGCAGTTCTTC.

Regarding this clone: Other DNA sequences from this sample encode an identical CDR3 as well. This chain links TRBV28 with TRBJ2-1; maybe TRBD2 (6 bases). CDR3 length equals 13 residues. V was cut by 5 bases and J by 4 bases, with 9 bases left in between. Germline V gives CDR1 MDHEN, CDR2 SYDVKM. CDR3 sequence (DNA): TGTGCCAGCAGTCCGGGGGAGTACAATGAGCAGTTCTTC. Protein sequence: CASSPGEYNEQFF.

The chain uses TRBV6-5 and TRBJ1-1; a possible D gene is TRBD1 (5 bases). Looked up from germline, CDR1 is MNHEY and CDR2 is SVGAGI. This CDR3 is built from 14 residues. The V end was cut by 4 bases, the J end by 5 bases, with 14 bases between. The CDR3 reads CASSLLGAGTEAFF. The CDR3, as DNA: TGTGCCAGCAGTTTACTCGGGGCCGGGACTGAAGCTTTCTTT.

The chain recombines TRBV11-2 with TRBJ1-5; a weak D match, TRBD1 (6 bases). V shed 1 base and J shed 6 bases, with 13 bases lying between them. This CDR3 has 15 residues. Per germline, CDR1 SGHAT and CDR2 FQNNGV. The CDR3 protein is CASSLVQGRGQPQHF. In DNA form, the CDR3 reads TGTGCCAGCAGCTTAGTTCAGGGGAGGGGTCAGCCCCAGCATTTT.

This clone was detected once. V is TRBV7-8 and J is TRBJ1-4, with 7 bases matching TRBD1. The CDR3 has 19 residues. From germline, CDR1 is SGHVS and CDR2 FQNEAQ. J was trimmed by 0 bases and V by 1 base; bases with no gene match: 11. As DNA, the CDR3 is TGTGCCAGCAGCTTAGTTAACAGGGGCCCCATTGCAACTAATGAAAAACTGTTTTTT. This sequence encodes CASSLVNRGPIATNEKLFF.

Comments on this clone: This same CDR3 is encoded by further DNA sequences in the sample. The chain couples TRBV30 to TRBJ1-1; D possibly corresponds to TRBD1 (6 bases). Between the trimmed V and J ends, which lost 0 bases and 6 bases, there was a span of 14 bases. Germline assignment: CDR1 GTSNPN and CDR2 SVGIG (reference sequence). CDR3 size: 14 residues. CDR3 sequence: CAWSVGQGFAEAFF. The CDR3 coding sequence is TGTGCCTGGAGTGTGGGTCAGGGGTTCGCTGAAGCTTTCTTT.

V is TRBV12-5 and J is TRBJ2-1; D gene ambiguous. The V end lost 7 bases, the J end lost 7 bases, and 11 bases lay between the germline ends. Per the germline V gene, CDR1 is LGHNT and CDR2 is FRNRAP. The CDR3 contains 12 residues. CDR3 amino acids: CASAHLGNEQFF. The CDR3 DNA follows: TGTGCTAGTGCCCATCTGGGGAATGAGCAGTTCTTC.

The chain is built from TRBV2 and TRBJ2-1; 12 bases match TRBD2. The CDR3 has 17 residues. V lost 7 bases, J lost 0 bases, and 7 bases stayed unmatched. The V gene's germline CDR1 is SNHLY and CDR2 FYNNEI. In DNA, the CDR3 is TGTGCCAGCAATGGGGGACTAGCGGGCGCCTCCTACAATGAGCAGTTCTTC. Its translation: CASNGGLAGASYNEQFF.

In this sample, this clone turned up a few times. The chain couples TRBV19 to TRBJ1-5; weak D call: TRBD1 (5 bases). Germline CDR1 and CDR2: LNHDA and SQIVND (reference sequence). V lost 6 bases and J 0 bases, leaving 9 bases between the germline ends. The CDR3 is 14 residues long. The CDR3 is CASRSRDSNQPQHF. CDR3 coding DNA: TGTGCCAGTAGGAGCAGGGATAGCAATCAGCCCCAGCATTTT.

The chain carries TRBV19 and TRBJ1-1; D is ambiguous. CDR3 length equals 14 residues. Trimming removed 7 bases at V and 4 bases at J, with 16 bases between. Looked up from germline, CDR1 is LNHDA and CDR2 is SQIVND (reference sequence). The CDR3, as DNA: TGTGCCAGTACTAACCGGGAGTCCGGCACTGAAGCTTTCTTT. Amino acids: CASTNRESGTEAFF.

With regard to this clone: The sample holds other DNA sequences that translate to the same CDR3. This chain uses TRBV27 with TRBJ2-2; tentatively, D is TRBD1 or TRBD2 (5 bases each). Trimming cost V 6 bases and J 5 bases, with 13 bases left between them. The CDR3 loop spans 14 amino acids. Germline assignment: CDR1 MNHEY and CDR2 SMNVEV (reference sequence). The CDR3 coding sequence is TGTGCCAGCAGCCTCGGGGCAAGAACCGGGGAGCTGTTTTTT. Its protein product is CASSLGARTGELFF.

The chain recombines TRBV2 with TRBJ2-5; tentatively, D is TRBD2 (6 bases). V shed 6 bases and J shed 5 bases, with 19 bases lying between them. The CDR3 spans 15 residues. Germline V gene data show CDR1 as SNHLY and CDR2 as FYNNEI. DNA of the CDR3: TGTGCCAGCAGAGCTAGGGACTCCCCAGGGGAGACCCAGTACTTC. Its protein is CASRARDSPGETQYF. Based on the CDR3 plus reference TRBV2 and TRBJ2-5, the full variable domain is EPEVTQTPSHQVTQMGQEVILRCVPISNHLYFYWYRQILGQKVEFLVSFYNNEISEKSEIFDDQFSVERPDGSNFTLKIRSTKLEDSAMYFCASRARDSPGETQYFGPGTRLLVL.

This clone appeared a single time. J is TRBJ2-7 and V is TRBV11-2; no definite D call. The CDR3 spans 12 residues. V was pared by 4 bases and J by 0 bases, with 4 bases between. Germline loops: CDR1 SGHAT, CDR2 FQNNGV. The DNA of the CDR3 is TGTGCCAGCAGCTGGGACTCCTACGAGCAGTACTTC. Translation: CASSWDSYEQYF.

This clone occurred a few times. A clone one base away is much larger, so this may be a read error. Other nucleotide sequences in the sample specify the same CDR3. This chain links TRBV7-9 with TRBJ1-1, with D unclear. Germline CDR1 SEHNR, CDR2 FQNEAQ (reference sequence). The CDR3 consists of 11 residues. V lost 4 bases to trimming and J lost 1 base, with 1 base between them. DNA for the CDR3: TGTGCCAGCAGCTCGAACACTGAAGCTTTCTTT. It specifies CASSSNTEAFF.

This clone was found once. V and J are TRBV6-6 and TRBJ1-1; 8 bases match TRBD1. Germline V gives CDR1 MNHNY, CDR2 SVGAGI (reference sequence). The CDR3 is made up of 16 amino acids. J lost 1 base, V lost 3 bases, and 7 bases had no gene match. The CDR3 DNA reads as TGTGCCAGCAGTTATCCGACAGGGGTTTCGAACACTGAAGCTTTCTTT. This translates into CASSYPTGVSNTEAFF.

The CDR3 DNA reads as TGTGCCAGTAGTATTAGAGAGGGGGCTGGCGAGCAGTACTTC. This codes for CASSIREGAGEQYF. The chain employs TRBV19 and TRBJ2-7, with 7 nucleotides matching TRBD1. This CDR3 is built from 14 residues. V was clipped by 3 bases and J by 6 bases; unmatched bases: 8. Germline CDR1 reads LNHDA; CDR2 reads SQIVND (reference sequence).

A word on this clone: In the same sample, other DNA sequences code for this CDR3. This sequence joins TRBV5-4 and TRBJ2-7, with no clear D. V gave up 0 bases and J gave up 0 bases, with 4 bases separating them. Germline CDR1 SGHNT, CDR2 YYREEE (reference sequence). The CDR3 consists of 13 residues. For the CDR3, the DNA is TGTGCCAGCAGCTTGGGGAGCTCCTACGAGCAGTACTTC. Translation gives CASSLGSSYEQYF.

This rearrangement joins TRBV27 to TRBJ1-1, with D perhaps matching TRBD1 (5 bases). Deletions cut 7 bases from V and 0 bases from J, with 18 bases between. The CDR3 length is 16 residues. The V gene's germline CDR1 is MNHEY and CDR2 SMNVEV (reference sequence). CDR3 coding DNA: TGTGCCAGCATCCCCACGGGGGGGGGAATGAACACTGAAGCTTTCTTT. It encodes CASIPTGGGMNTEAFF.

This clone has a handful of counts. The sample has other DNA sequences that encode this CDR3 too. J is TRBJ2-5 and V is TRBV27; D ambiguous. The V end was cut by 4 bases, the J end by 0 bases, with 0 bases between. The CDR3 is 11 residues long. Germline CDR1 is MNHEY and CDR2 is SMNVEV (reference sequence). CDR3 sequence: CASSYQETQYF. For the CDR3, the DNA is TGTGCCAGCAGTTACCAAGAGACCCAGTACTTC.

The J gene is TRBJ1-5, the V gene TRBV28, with D possibly matching TRBD1 (5 bases). Per germline, CDR1 MDHEN and CDR2 SYDVKM. Trimming pared 5 bases from V and 0 bases from J, leaving 11 bases between. This CDR3 is built from 15 residues. CDR3 in amino acids: CASSHRQHSNQPQHF. The CDR3, as DNA: TGTGCCAGCAGTCATAGACAGCATAGCAATCAGCCCCAGCATTTT.

The CDR3 loop is CASSLSGHFETGELFF. CDR3 DNA sequence: TGTGCCAGCAGCCTGTCGGGACACTTCGAAACCGGGGAGCTGTTTTTT. This chain connects TRBV7-3 to TRBJ2-2; D perhaps matches TRBD1 (6 bases). V was pared by 5 bases and J by 5 bases, with 18 bases between. The CDR3 length is 16 residues. Per germline, CDR1 SGHTA and CDR2 FQGTGA.

This chain links TRBV4-3 with TRBJ1-4; possibly TRBD1 for D (5 bases). Between the trimmed V and J ends, which lost 0 bases and 5 bases, there was a span of 19 bases. The CDR3 covers 18 residues. In germline, CDR1 is LGHNA, CDR2 YSLEER. The CDR3 is CASSQDRGSRLLNEKLFF. As DNA, the CDR3 is TGCGCCAGCAGCCAAGATCGGGGGTCTAGGCTACTCAATGAAAAACTGTTTTTT.

The chain employs TRBV5-6 and TRBJ1-1; perhaps TRBD1 as D (5 bases). Per germline, CDR1 SGHDT and CDR2 YYEEEE. V was clipped by 0 bases and J by 8 bases, with 14 bases between them. The CDR3 is 14 amino acids. CDR3 DNA: TGTGCCAGCAGCTTGGCCGGGGGGATCGACGAAGCTTTCTTT. It is translated as CASSLAGGIDEAFF.

As concerns this clone: One end of the junction varies from germline; a read error may be responsible. The chain has TRBV28 and TRBJ1-2; D remains ambiguous. The CDR3 contains 10 residues. CDR1 is MDHEN, CDR2 SYDVKM, per germline. The DNA of the CDR3 is TGTGCCAGCAGTCCCCTTCCCAGGCTCTTC. It specifies CASSPLPRLF.